This TCR beta chain was identified during a study of blood T cell repertoires in COVID-19. V lost 5 bases to trimming and J lost 6 bases, with 18 bases between them. Germline loops: CDR1 SGHAT, CDR2 FQNNGV. This CDR3 comprises 15 residues. Per the authors' pipeline: Quantification of nucleated cells was approximated via reference gene primer amplification. TCRdb keeps only in-frame clones here, not all; method: immunoSEQ multiplex PCR. The DNA gave D and trimming, while V, J and clone size come from that table. The sample consists of about 300,000 clones, roughly 88% of them appearing once. This clonotype originated in a woman aged 50 to 60 with acute or convalescent COVID-19. The J gene is TRBJ2-3, the V gene TRBV11-2, with D possibly being TRBD2 (6 bases). Material: peripheral blood. CDR3 nucleotides: TGTGCCAGCAGCGATGAAGGAGGGCCGGGGGATACGCAGTATTTT. Translating it yields CASSDEGGPGDTQYF.